These 27 T cell receptor beta chains came from one sample sequenced in a study of T-cell memory formation after mild COVID-19. TCRdb recomputed calls from the 5' RACE reads with MiXCR, one row per CDR3 protein. The table lists roughly 310,000 distinct CDR3 sequences, 15% to 20% of them singletons, with around 22% in the top ten. Sequencing used PBMCs or a T cell subset sorted from them (not recorded which). All receptors derive from a man between 18 and 29 years old who had mild COVID-19 (a few samples of this study predate the infection). Cell type and time point are not known.

This sequence joins TRBV10-3 and TRBJ2-3; no clear D. The CDR3 is 14 residues long. Trimming stripped 6 bases from V and 4 bases from J, with 14 bases between. Germline V CDR1 and CDR2: ENHRY, SYGVKD. This CDR3 is CAIRAGGGADTQYF. The CDR3 DNA reads as TGTGCCATCAGAGCAGGTGGTGGGGCAGATACGCAGTATTTT.

This clonotype was recorded a few times. The chain uses TRBV7-2 and TRBJ2-1; 10 nucleotides match TRBD2. Unmatched junction bases numbered 8, after V lost 5 bases and J lost 7 bases. This CDR3 region has 15 residues. The germline V gene has CDR1 SGHTA and CDR2 FQGNSA. The DNA for the CDR3 is TGTGCCAGCAGCGGAGGAGCGGGGGGGCCTAATGAGCAGTTCTTC. This gives the protein CASSGGAGGPNEQFF.

This clonotype is a singleton in its sample. The rearrangement links TRBV2 to TRBJ2-7; D unclear. Germline CDR1 and CDR2: SNHLY and FYNNEI. The V gene lost 5 bases and the J gene lost 0 bases, with 8 bases spanning the gap. This CDR3 is built from 13 residues. In DNA, the CDR3 is TGTGCCAGCAGTTACACTCTCTCCTACGAGCAGTACGTC. Translated: CASSYTLSYEQYV.

This rearrangement joins TRBV9 to TRBJ1-6; D gene ambiguous. CDR1 is SGDLS and CDR2 is YYNGEE in the germline V gene. This CDR3 is built from 16 residues. V shed 4 bases and J shed 7 bases, with 18 bases lying between them. CDR3 nucleotides: TGTGCCAGCAGCCCCAGGTTGGAGGGCTGGAATTCACCCCTCCACTTT. Translating gives CASSPRLEGWNSPLHF.

This clonotype has more than one count but fewer than ten. CDR3 amino acids: CASSLETNYGYTF. In DNA form, the CDR3 reads TGTGCCAGCAGCTTAGAGACTAACTATGGCTACACCTTC. J is TRBJ1-2 and V is TRBV7-9, with D hard to call. Looked up from germline, CDR1 is SEHNR and CDR2 is FQNEAQ (reference sequence). This CDR3 contains 13 residues. V lost 1 base, J lost 0 bases, and 3 bases lay in between.

The chain couples TRBV6-2 or TRBV6-3 to TRBJ2-3, with D possibly being TRBD2 (6 bases). This CDR3 region has 18 residues. Per germline, CDR1 MNHEY and CDR2 SVGEGT. V was shortened by 7 bases and J by 4 bases, with 27 bases between the two germline ends. The CDR3, as DNA: TGTGCCAGCAATATTAGTCCGGGGGTTGGGGCTTCGGCAGATACGCAGTATTTT. Its protein is CASNISPGVGASADTQYF.

This clonotype was picked up a small number of times. The chain joins TRBV4-1 to TRBJ1-3, with no clear D. Germline assignment: CDR1 MGHRA and CDR2 YSYEKL. The CDR3 consists of 14 residues. The V end lost 0 bases, the J end lost 2 bases, and 5 bases lay between the germline ends. CDR3 residues: CASSQDTTGNTIYF. CDR3 coding DNA: TGCGCCAGCAGCCAAGATACGACTGGAAACACCATATATTTT.

This clonotype was recorded a few times. V is TRBV11-2 and J is TRBJ1-5; TRBD1 might be the D (6 bases). The CDR3 totals 16 residues. The V end lost 1 base, the J end lost 6 bases, and 16 bases lay between the germline ends. Germline V gene data show CDR1 as SGHAT and CDR2 as FQNNGV. CDR3 nucleotides: TGTGCCAGCAGCTTAGGCAGGGGAGGACACGGTCAGCCCCAGCATTTT. As protein: CASSLGRGGHGQPQHF.

The chain has TRBV5-1 and TRBJ2-4; D possibly uses TRBD1 or TRBD2 (5 bases each). Per germline, CDR1 SGHRS and CDR2 YFSETQ. This CDR3 region has 13 residues. The V end was cut by 0 bases, the J end by 8 bases, with 9 bases between. This chain's CDR3 is CASSLGGADIQYF. Written as DNA, the CDR3 is TGCGCCAGCAGCTTGGGAGGGGCCGACATTCAGTACTTC.

This clonotype was detected ten times or more. The V call is TRBV2, the J call TRBJ2-1, with 10 bases lining up with TRBD2. The junction had 3 bases not matched to a gene; V was cut back by 6 bases and J by 4 bases. Germline values: CDR1 SNHLY, CDR2 FYNNEI. The CDR3 spans 14 residues. The CDR3: CASRRTSGYNEQFF. The DNA of the CDR3 is TGTGCCAGCAGGCGGACTAGCGGTTACAATGAGCAGTTCTTC.

The chain links TRBV20-1 to TRBJ2-2, with TRBD2 matching 9 bases. CDR1 is DFQATT, CDR2 SNEGSKA, per germline (reference sequence). V lost 7 bases, J lost 0 bases, and 3 bases stayed unmatched. This CDR3 has 14 amino acids. CDR3 in amino acids: CSGIAGANTGELFF. CDR3 bases: TGCAGTGGTATAGCGGGGGCGAACACCGGGGAGCTGTTTTTT.

This clonotype turned up a few times. The CDR3 sequence is CASSYGGQNQPQHF. In DNA form, the CDR3 reads TGTGCCAGCAGTTACGGGGGGCAGAATCAGCCCCAGCATTTT. The gene calls are TRBV6-2 or TRBV6-3 and TRBJ1-5; D is perhaps TRBD1 (6 bases). Germline CDR1 is MNHEY and CDR2 is SVGEGT. The V end was cut by 2 bases, the J end by 4 bases, with 9 bases between. CDR3 length: 14 amino acids.

The chain combines TRBV5-1 with TRBJ1-6, with D uncertain. Germline V gene lookup returns CDR1 SGHRS and CDR2 YFSETQ. The germline V and J ends were trimmed by 1 base and 8 bases, with 7 bases remaining between them. The CDR3 extends over 13 amino acids. This chain's CDR3 is CASSLKADSPLHF. The DNA of the CDR3 is TGCGCCAGCAGCTTGAAGGCAGATTCACCCCTCCACTTT.

This clonotype was detected only a few times. The genes are TRBV7-9 and TRBJ1-6; D ambiguous. This CDR3 is built from 13 residues. Trimming shortened V by 2 bases and J by 6 bases, and 5 bases separated the two germline ends. Germline lookup yields CDR1 SEHNR and CDR2 FQNEAQ (reference sequence). Here the CDR3 reads CASSLNLNSPLHF. The CDR3 nucleotides read TGTGCCAGCAGCTTAAACCTTAATTCACCCCTCCACTTT.

This clonotype has only a few counts. The chain is built from TRBV5-1 and TRBJ2-3; 9 nucleotides line up with TRBD1. Trimming cost V 4 bases and J 1 base; bases outside gene matches: 7. The germline gives CDR1 SGHRS, CDR2 YFSETQ. This CDR3 spans 16 amino acids. In DNA, the CDR3 is TGCGCCAGCAGCCCGGGCTGGACAGGGGGCACAGATACGCAGTATTTT. It is translated as CASSPGWTGGTDTQYF.

The J gene is TRBJ1-2, the V gene TRBV7-3; D unresolved. Germline-derived CDR1 and CDR2 are SGHTA and FQGTGA. The CDR3 extends over 13 amino acids. Trimming took 3 bases from V and 0 from J, leaving 5 bases between them. The CDR3 DNA sequence: TGTGCCAGCAGCTTGCAAGCTAACTATGGCTACACCTTC. Its protein is CASSLQANYGYTF.

This clonotype has more than one count but fewer than ten. The chain recombines TRBV6-5 with TRBJ2-3; D unclear. Germline loops: CDR1 MNHEY, CDR2 SVGAGI. Trimming pared 6 bases from V and 4 bases from J, leaving 8 bases between. This CDR3 is built from 12 residues. CDR3: CASRDPPDTQYF. The CDR3 region has the DNA TGTGCCAGCAGGGACCCACCAGATACGCAGTATTTT.

The genes are TRBV7-9 and TRBJ1-2; perhaps TRBD1 as D (5 bases). Trimming took 3 bases from V and 3 from J, leaving 20 bases between them. This CDR3 has 17 amino acids. Per the germline V gene, CDR1 is SEHNR and CDR2 is FQNEAQ (reference sequence). CDR3 sequence reads: CASSFGNDWGGDYGYTF. CDR3 sequence (DNA): TGTGCCAGCAGCTTCGGTAACGATTGGGGCGGTGACTATGGCTACACCTTC.

A few counts support this clonotype. V and J are TRBV7-2 and TRBJ2-3; 12 bases fit TRBD2. Germline CDR1 is SGHTA and CDR2 is FQGNSA. The CDR3 is made up of 18 amino acids. Trimming cost V 6 bases and J 1 base; bases outside gene matches: 11. This CDR3 is CASRQGLAGLGGTDTQYF. The CDR3 coding sequence is TGTGCCAGCAGGCAGGGACTAGCGGGCCTTGGGGGCACAGATACGCAGTATTTT.

The gene calls are TRBV6-1 and TRBJ2-5; the match to TRBD2 covers 15 bases. The CDR3 is 16 residues long. V lost 6 bases and J lost 5; bases outside the gene matches: 7. Germline V gives CDR1 MNHNS, CDR2 SASEGT. The CDR3 protein is CASRRTSGGVGETQYF. The CDR3, as DNA: TGTGCCAGCAGGAGGACTAGCGGGGGGGTCGGGGAGACCCAGTACTTC.

Ten or more counts support this clonotype. The chain couples TRBV4-1 to TRBJ2-3; D gene uncertain. The CDR3 spans 15 residues. Trimming removed 0 bases from V and 6 bases from J, with 13 bases in between. CDR1 is MGHRA, CDR2 YSYEKL, per germline. The CDR3 nucleotides read TGCGCCAGCAGCCAAGAATGGAAAGGGATGGATACGCAGTATTTT. Amino acids: CASSQEWKGMDTQYF.

The J gene is TRBJ2-7, the V gene TRBV6-5; perhaps TRBD1 as D (6 bases). Trimming took off 6 bases at V and 3 bases at J, with 15 bases between the two ends. Per the germline V gene, CDR1 is MNHEY and CDR2 is SVGAGI. CDR3 length equals 14 residues. CDR3 in DNA: TGTGCCAGCAGGACCCGGGACACCTACTACGAGCAGTACTTC. Protein: CASRTRDTYYEQYF.

A few counts support this clonotype. V and J are TRBV20-1 and TRBJ1-3; the D is unclear. Trimming stripped 1 base from V and 4 bases from J, with 5 bases between. The CDR3 is 12 residues long. The germline gives CDR1 DFQATT, CDR2 SNEGSKA (reference sequence). The CDR3 region is CSARGPGNTIYF. As DNA, the CDR3 is TGCAGTGCTAGAGGACCGGGAAACACCATATATTTT.

The chain recombines TRBV20-1 with TRBJ2-2; D is perhaps TRBD2 (5 bases). The germline V and J ends were trimmed by 0 bases and 6 bases, with 8 bases remaining between them. In germline, CDR1 is DFQATT, CDR2 SNEGSKA (reference sequence). CDR3 length: 13 residues. CDR3 sequence reads: CSARDWRSGELFF. The CDR3 region has the DNA TGCAGTGCTAGAGATTGGAGGTCCGGGGAGCTGTTTTTT.

This clonotype has more than one count but fewer than ten. The chain links TRBV5-1 to TRBJ1-3; D uncertain. With 4 bases removed from V and 0 bases from J, the gap between germline ends came to 11 bases. Germline CDR1 reads SGHRS; CDR2 reads YFSETQ. This CDR3 contains 15 residues. The CDR3 sequence is CASSPDGNSGNTIYF. The CDR3 DNA is TGCGCCAGCAGCCCGGACGGAAACTCTGGAAACACCATATATTTT.

The chain employs TRBV28 and TRBJ1-1; TRBD1 agrees at 11 bases. Germline V gene sequence: CDR1 MDHEN, CDR2 SYDVKM. This CDR3 has 15 amino acids. V lost 6 bases and J lost 4; bases outside the gene matches: 7. CDR3 amino acids: CASRPPGQGGTEAFF. The DNA for the CDR3 is TGTGCCAGCAGACCACCGGGACAGGGGGGCACTGAAGCTTTCTTT.

This clonotype was recorded a few times. J is TRBJ2-3 and V is TRBV6-6, with D uncertain. CDR3 length: 14 residues. Trimming took 7 bases from V and 0 from J, leaving 11 bases between them. Germline assignment: CDR1 MNHNY and CDR2 SVGAGI (reference sequence). CDR3 residues: CASTAMSSTDTQYF. CDR3 coding DNA: TGTGCCAGCACAGCGATGTCCAGCACAGATACGCAGTATTTT.